Below, 26 T cell receptor beta chains from the same sample are listed, as sequenced in a study of OX40 agonist ivuxolimab in advanced cancers. TCRdb's copy holds only in-frame clones and misses some; the assay was immunoSEQ multiplex PCR. The table records 57,000 or so clones, about 82% of them present only once. The specimen comprised CD4+ or CD8+ T cells sorted from blood, sampled in a trial of the OX40 agonist ivuxolimab. Source of these receptors: an adult with an advanced solid tumor such as melanoma, head and neck, liver or kidney cancer.

The gene calls are TRBV28 and TRBJ1-5, with D hard to call. Germline V gene data show CDR1 as MDHEN and CDR2 as SYDVKM. The CDR3 is 13 residues long. The V end lost 10 bases, the J end lost 2 bases, and 12 bases lay between the germline ends. The CDR3 bases are TGTGCCATTAAGACCGGAGGCAATCAGCCCCAGCATTTT. This translates into CAIKTGGNQPQHF.

The chain recombines TRBV19 with TRBJ1-2; tentative D call: TRBD1 (6 bases). This CDR3 region has 17 residues. CDR1 and CDR2 from the germline V gene are LNHDA and SQIVND (reference sequence). Trimming shortened V by 4 bases and J by 0 bases, and 18 bases separated the two germline ends. The chain's CDR3 is CASSKEQGVRPNYGYTF. CDR3 coding DNA: TGTGCCAGTAGTAAAGAACAGGGCGTCCGCCCTAACTATGGCTACACCTTC.

The chain employs TRBV11-3 and TRBJ1-6; D gene unclear. CDR3 length: 15 amino acids. The V gene's germline CDR1 is SGHNT and CDR2 YENEEA. Trimming pared 1 base from V and 5 bases from J, leaving 9 bases between. CDR3 nucleotides: TGTGCCAGCAGCTTAGTGGGTCCCCATAATTCACCCCTCCACTTT. Protein sequence: CASSLVGPHNSPLHF.

This sequence joins TRBV30 and TRBJ1-2; the D gene is possibly TRBD1 (5 bases). This CDR3 region has 14 residues. Germline V lookup: CDR1 GTSNPN, CDR2 SVGIG (reference sequence). V was trimmed by 1 base and J by 1 base, leaving 10 bases between them. The CDR3 region is CAWSGGHRNYGYTF. The CDR3 bases are TGTGCCTGGAGTGGAGGACACCGTAACTATGGCTACACCTTC.

This clone was counted once. The chain is built from TRBV5-6 and TRBJ1-2, with unresolved D. Trimming took off 1 base at V and 7 bases at J, with 11 bases between the two ends. The germline CDR1 and CDR2 sequences are SGHDT and YYEEEE. This CDR3 has 13 residues. CDR3 region: CASSLNWEGGYTF. CDR3 sequence (DNA): TGTGCCAGCAGCTTGAATTGGGAGGGTGGCTACACCTTC.

The rearrangement links TRBV2 to TRBJ1-2; unclear D gene. The ends were cut back, 2 bases at V and 4 bases at J, with 8 bases in the middle. This CDR3 is 13 amino acids long. Germline CDR1 is SNHLY and CDR2 is FYNNEI. This CDR3 is CASSEITVYGYTF. The CDR3 DNA follows: TGTGCCAGCAGTGAAATCACGGTCTATGGCTACACCTTC.

The chain joins TRBV4-1 to TRBJ2-1; TRBD2 might be the D (6 bases). The CDR3 has 16 residues. Trimming cost V 0 bases and J 4 bases, with 13 bases left between them. CDR1 is MGHRA and CDR2 is YSYEKL in the germline V gene. Written as DNA, the CDR3 is TGCGCCAGCAGCCAAGAGGGGTGGGGAGGATACAATGAGCAGTTCTTC. Translation gives CASSQEGWGGYNEQFF.

V is TRBV28 and J is TRBJ1-5, with a tentative D call TRBD1 (5 bases). With 5 bases removed from V and 0 bases from J, the gap between germline ends came to 17 bases. Germline V gene data show CDR1 as MDHEN and CDR2 as SYDVKM. There are 17 residues in the CDR3. The CDR3 sequence is CASSPNGGGYSNQPQHF. CDR3 nucleotide sequence: TGTGCCAGCAGTCCCAATGGGGGGGGTTATAGCAATCAGCCCCAGCATTTT.

The rearrangement links TRBV11-2 to TRBJ2-4; 11 bases line up with TRBD2. Looked up from germline, CDR1 is SGHAT and CDR2 is FQNNGV. The CDR3 extends over 16 amino acids. The J segment lost 3 bases and the V segment lost 2 bases, leaving 3 bases of the junction unmatched. CDR3 sequence: CASSLRGLAVKNIQYF. CDR3 nucleotide sequence: TGTGCCAGCAGCTTACGGGGACTAGCGGTCAAAAACATTCAGTACTTC.

The chain couples TRBV6-5 to TRBJ2-7; 7 positions agree with TRBD1. Germline values: CDR1 MNHEY, CDR2 SVGAGI. Losses at the gene ends were 7 bases for V and 3 bases for J; bases not matched to a gene: 9. The CDR3 contains 14 residues. In DNA, the CDR3 is TGTGCCAGCACCTCCGGGACAGTGAACTACGAGCAGTACTTC. The encoded protein is CASTSGTVNYEQYF.

This clone was picked up a small number of times. The chain joins TRBV4-2 to TRBJ2-7; TRBD2 is a possible D gene (6 bases). Per the germline V gene, CDR1 is LGHNA and CDR2 is YNFKEQ. V was shortened by 0 bases and J by 7 bases, with 10 bases between the two germline ends. CDR3 length: 13 amino acids. CDR3 in amino acids: CASSQDIGGEQYF. CDR3 DNA sequence: TGTGCCAGCAGCCAAGATATTGGGGGGGAGCAGTACTTC.

The J gene is TRBJ2-7, the V gene TRBV6-1; 8 bases map to TRBD1. The CDR3 runs to 14 residues. In germline, CDR1 is MNHNS, CDR2 SASEGT. After removal of 4 bases from V and 7 bases from J, the junction contained 9 bases not matched to a gene. As DNA, the CDR3 is TGTGCCAGCAGTGGAGGACAGGGCTTAGATGAGCAGTACTTC. Translating gives CASSGGQGLDEQYF.

The chain has TRBV5-4 and TRBJ2-3; D unresolved. Deletions cut 0 bases from V and 0 bases from J, with 2 bases between. The CDR3 is 13 residues long. Germline V gives CDR1 SGHNT, CDR2 YYREEE (reference sequence). CDR3 sequence (DNA): TGTGCCAGCAGCTTGGATAGCACAGATACGCAGTATTTT. Translation: CASSLDSTDTQYF.

The chain employs TRBV7-2 and TRBJ1-5; no definite D call. This CDR3 has 13 residues. Germline values: CDR1 SGHTA, CDR2 FQGNSA. Trimming removed 1 base at V and 5 bases at J, with 6 bases between. In nucleotides, the CDR3 is TGTGCCAGCAGCTTAGAGAGAGATCAGCCCCAGCATTTT. Its protein is CASSLERDQPQHF.

The chain has TRBV7-9 and TRBJ1-2, with D hard to call. The CDR3 spans 12 residues. Trimming stripped 1 base from V and 8 bases from J, with 8 bases between. Germline CDR1 and CDR2: SEHNR and FQNEAQ (reference sequence). This CDR3 is CASSLESYGYTF. CDR3 in DNA: TGTGCCAGCAGCTTAGAATCGTACGGCTACACCTTC.

V usage is TRBV2 and J usage is TRBJ1-1; D perhaps matches TRBD1 (6 bases). Germline V gives CDR1 SNHLY, CDR2 FYNNEI. This CDR3 spans 12 amino acids. The V end lost 7 bases, the J end lost 4 bases, and 10 bases lay between the germline ends. The CDR3 DNA reads TGTGCCAGCACGGACAGAGGCACTGAAGCTTTCTTT. The encoded protein is CASTDRGTEAFF.

V and J are TRBV28 and TRBJ1-5, with D unresolved. V was cut by 4 bases and J by 2 bases, with 6 bases left in between. The CDR3 has 13 amino acids. Germline V gene lookup returns CDR1 MDHEN and CDR2 SYDVKM. The CDR3 reads CASSSYRNQPQHF. The DNA for the CDR3 is TGTGCCAGCAGTTCTTACCGCAATCAGCCCCAGCATTTT.

The rearrangement links TRBV28 to TRBJ1-2, with D possibly TRBD1 on 5 matching bases. The ends were cut back, 7 bases at V and 1 base at J, with 13 bases in the middle. From germline, CDR1 is MDHEN and CDR2 SYDVKM. The CDR3 totals 14 residues. CDR3 nucleotide sequence: TGTGCCAGCACCTTCGGTCAGGGTAACTATGGCTACACCTTC. Translating gives CASTFGQGNYGYTF.

The V call is TRBV6-1, the J call TRBJ1-2; TRBD1 matches at 9 bases. This CDR3 comprises 14 residues. Germline loops: CDR1 MNHNS, CDR2 SASEGT. Unmatched junction bases numbered 11, after V lost 7 bases and J lost 8 bases. The CDR3 region is CASTHRGPDRGYTF. The CDR3 DNA sequence: TGTGCCAGCACCCACAGGGGGCCGGATCGGGGCTACACCTTC.

The V and J genes are TRBV2 and TRBJ1-2; D remains ambiguous. This CDR3 contains 12 residues. Per the germline V gene, CDR1 is SNHLY and CDR2 is FYNNEI. The V and J ends lost 4 bases and 8 bases respectively, with 11 bases between them. CDR3 DNA sequence: TGTGCCAGCAGTGCCGACACGATCGGCTACACCTTC. Translation: CASSADTIGYTF.

The chain employs TRBV7-3 and TRBJ2-7; D possibly corresponds to TRBD2 (5 bases). The ends were cut back, 2 bases at V and 6 bases at J, with 11 bases in the middle. The germline CDR1 and CDR2 sequences are SGHTA and FQGTGA. The CDR3 extends over 13 amino acids. CDR3 sequence (DNA): TGTGCCAGCAGCTTAGGGGTCGGGGTCGAGCAGTACTTC. It is translated as CASSLGVGVEQYF.

The genes are TRBV6-5 and TRBJ2-2; D is possibly TRBD1 (6 bases). V was cut by 8 bases and J by 1 base, with 11 bases left in between. CDR1 MNHEY and CDR2 SVGAGI come from the germline V gene. This CDR3 has 14 residues. The CDR3 region is CASLQGLNTGELFF. The CDR3 DNA reads as TGTGCCAGCCTCCAGGGGCTGAACACCGGGGAGCTGTTTTTT.

The chain has TRBV27 and TRBJ1-2; 8 bases align to TRBD1. The CDR3 consists of 15 residues. Germline V gene lookup returns CDR1 MNHEY and CDR2 SMNVEV (reference sequence). Trimming took 6 bases from V and 2 from J; bases not matched to a gene: 8. CDR3 region: CASRQTTGANYGYTF. The CDR3 nucleotides are TGTGCCAGCAGGCAAACGACAGGGGCCAACTATGGCTACACCTTC.

This sequence joins TRBV7-9 and TRBJ1-2, with a weak D call TRBD1 (5 bases). In germline, CDR1 is SEHNR, CDR2 FQNEAQ (reference sequence). There are 14 residues in the CDR3. Trimming pared 1 base from V and 6 bases from J, leaving 12 bases between. DNA for the CDR3: TGTGCCAGCAGCTTAGTGGTGGGGGTAAATGGCTACACCTTC. It specifies CASSLVVGVNGYTF.

In regard to this clone: The same CDR3 also results from other DNA sequences found in this sample. CDR3 coding DNA: TGTGCCAGCAGCTTGGGGCAGCTCTATGGCTACACCTTC. It is translated as CASSLGQLYGYTF. This chain links TRBV5-6 with TRBJ1-2; no firm D call. Germline CDR1 and CDR2: SGHDT and YYEEEE. V gave up 0 bases and J gave up 4 bases, with 7 bases separating them. CDR3 length equals 13 residues.

This rearrangement joins TRBV4-3 to TRBJ2-3, with D perhaps matching TRBD2 (5 bases). V was clipped by 0 bases and J by 6 bases, with 19 bases between them. The CDR3 runs to 17 residues. Germline loops: CDR1 LGHNA, CDR2 YSLEER. Here the CDR3 DNA reads TGCGCCAGCAGCCAAGACTTCGAACAGAGGAGGACGGATACGCAGTATTTT. Its translation is CASSQDFEQRRTDTQYF.